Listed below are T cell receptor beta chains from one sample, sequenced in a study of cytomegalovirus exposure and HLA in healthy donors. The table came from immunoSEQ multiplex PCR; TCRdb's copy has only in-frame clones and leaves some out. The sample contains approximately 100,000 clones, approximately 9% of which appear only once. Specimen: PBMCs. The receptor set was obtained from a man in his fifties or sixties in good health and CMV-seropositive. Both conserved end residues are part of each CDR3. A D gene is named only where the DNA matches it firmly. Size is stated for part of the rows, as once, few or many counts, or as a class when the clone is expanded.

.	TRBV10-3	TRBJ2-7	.	CAISGELNLYEQYF	TGTGCCATCTCCGGGGAGCTGAACCTCTACGAGCAGTACTTC
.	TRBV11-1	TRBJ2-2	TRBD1	CASSTDRAGTGELFF	TGTGCCAGCAGTACGGACAGGGCAGGCACCGGGGAGCTGTTTTTT
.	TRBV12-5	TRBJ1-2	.	CASSGGWFDGYTF	TGTGCTAGTTCCGGAGGTTGGTTCGATGGCTACACCTTC
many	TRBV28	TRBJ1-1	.	CASSARGSFGYTEAFF	TGTGCCAGCAGTGCAAGGGGCAGCTTCGGGTACACTGAAGCTTTCTTT
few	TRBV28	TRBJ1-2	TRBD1	CASSLDTGGALGYTF	TGTGCCAGCAGTCTCGATACAGGGGGCGCGTTAGGCTACACCTTC
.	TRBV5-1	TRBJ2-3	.	CASSLFQASRADTQYF	TGCGCCAGCAGCCTGTTTCAGGCCAGTCGCGCAGATACGCAGTATTTT
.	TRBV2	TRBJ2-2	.	CASVVGGINTGELFF	TGTGCCAGCGTTGTTGGAGGGATAAACACCGGGGAGCTGTTTTTT
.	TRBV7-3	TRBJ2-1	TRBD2	CASSRSGSSYNEQFF	TGTGCCAGCAGCCGTAGCGGGAGCTCCTACAATGAGCAGTTCTTC
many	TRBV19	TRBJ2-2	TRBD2	CASRTQAGGPTGELFF	TGTGCCAGTAGAACTCAAGCGGGAGGGCCAACCGGGGAGCTGTTTTTT
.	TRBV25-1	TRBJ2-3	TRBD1	CASSETGTGSKSTDTQYF	TGTGCCAGCAGTGAAACCGGGACAGGCTCTAAGAGCACAGATACGCAGTATTTT
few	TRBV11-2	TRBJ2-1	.	CASSPTVNIAGFF	TGTGCCAGCAGCCCTACCGTAAACATTGCGGGGTTCTTC
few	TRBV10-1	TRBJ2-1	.	CASSTTRDNEQFF	TGCGCCAGCAGCACCACTAGGGACAATGAGCAGTTCTTC
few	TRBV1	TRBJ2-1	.	CTSSRISGRIRNEQFF	TGCACCAGCAGCCGGATTAGCGGGCGAATCAGGAATGAGCAGTTCTTC
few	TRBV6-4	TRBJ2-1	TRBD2	CASRSSGLGTYNEQFF	TGTGCCAGCAGATCGTCGGGACTAGGCACGTACAATGAGCAGTTCTTC
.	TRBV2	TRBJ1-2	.	CASRGGGSNYGYTF	TGTGCCAGCCGAGGGGGGGGGTCTAACTATGGCTACACCTTC
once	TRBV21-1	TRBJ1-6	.	CASRIRGTRPLFDNSPLHF	TGTGCCAGCCGCATTAGGGGCACCAGACCCCTTTTTGATAATTCACCCCTCCACTTT
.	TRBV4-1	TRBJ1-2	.	CASRPSTATQGYGYTF	TGCGCCAGCAGGCCCTCTACGGCCACCCAGGGCTATGGCTACACCTTC
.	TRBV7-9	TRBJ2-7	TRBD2	CASSYGGRRVNEQYF	TGTGCCAGCAGCTACGGGGGGAGGAGGGTGAACGAGCAGTACTTC
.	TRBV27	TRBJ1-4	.	CASGPKHPLFF	TGTGCCAGCGGTCCAAAACATCCGTTGTTTTTT
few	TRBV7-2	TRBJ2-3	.	CASSLASRYTDTQYF	TGTGCCAGCAGCTTAGCCTCACGGTACACAGATACGCAGTATTTT
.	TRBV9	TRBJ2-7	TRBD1	CASSVGDRGGEQYF	TGTGCCAGCAGCGTAGGGGACAGGGGTGGCGAGCAGTACTTC
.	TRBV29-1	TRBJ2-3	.	CSVEGGVYTDTQYF	TGCAGCGTCGAAGGGGGAGTATACACAGATACGCAGTATTTT
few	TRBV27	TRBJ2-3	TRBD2	CASSHHSGTSGRAITDTQYF	TGTGCCAGCAGCCATCATTCCGGGACTAGCGGGAGGGCCATCACAGATACGCAGTATTTT
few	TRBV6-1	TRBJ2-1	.	CASSEAQRVVDEQFF	TGTGCCAGCAGTGAAGCGCAGCGGGTTGTGGATGAGCAGTTCTTC
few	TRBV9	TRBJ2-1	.	CASSVARASRDNEQFF	TGTGCCAGCAGCGTAGCTCGGGCTAGCCGAGACAATGAGCAGTTCTTC
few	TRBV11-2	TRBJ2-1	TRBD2	CASSPRRAGVSNEQFF	TGTGCCAGCAGCCCTCGCAGAGCGGGAGTATCAAATGAGCAGTTCTTC
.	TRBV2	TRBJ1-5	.	CASSVNSNQPQHF	TGTGCCAGCAGTGTAAATAGCAATCAGCCCCAGCATTTT